The entry below describes one T cell receptor (beta chain). The antigen remains undetermined. Germline CDR1 and CDR2: SGHRS and YFSETQ. This CDR3 has 14 residues. V lost 3 bases and J lost 1; bases outside the gene matches: 1. This record comes from a study of T-cell reconstitution after alpha-beta-depleted transplantation in children. General study findings and limits: Among T cells one year after transplant, newly produced cells accounted for most counts and diversity. The study traced high day-60 TCRbeta diversity in some patients to surviving recipient T cells and thymic progenitors.

Construction of the TCRbeta library involved unique molecular identifiers. From the PCR reads, TCRdb called clonotypes with MiXCR, one entry per CDR3 protein. The profile shows about 210,000 distinct CDR3 sequences, approximately 17% of them singletons. The genes are TRBV5-1 and TRBJ2-3; 8 bases map to TRBD1. Sample: PBMCs, mostly from graft donor cells, taken 360 days after TCRalphabeta/CD19-depleted stem cell transplant. The clonotype was recovered from a male patient aged 2 to 9 who had a stem cell transplant for acute lymphoblastic leukemia, so the T cells may come from the graft donor. The CDR3 sequence is CASSYRGGTDTQYF. Written as DNA, the CDR3 is TGCGCCAGCAGCTACAGGGGGGGCACAGATACGCAGTATTTT.